This T cell receptor (beta chain) was obtained from a study of neurological immune-mediated disorders (dated by TCRdb to between 2019 and 2020). Some background on the complete study: Among the approximately 35 multiple sclerosis patients, relapsing-remitting MS accounted for approximately 30 and secondary progressive MS accounted for 3. The approximately 110 TCR-beta libraries included longitudinal samples, technical triplicates and paired sorted CD4+ and CD8+ T-cell subsets alongside PBMC samples. Peripheral blood TCR-beta repertoires from HTLV-I-associated myelopathy (HAM/TSP) patients, multiple sclerosis patients and healthy controls were compared by UMI-based sequencing. Of the roughly 70 subjects in the cohort, some 14 were HAM/TSP patients, about 35 were multiple sclerosis patients, and approximately 20 were healthy controls.

cDNA was synthesized by template-switch 5'RACE using a primer with a 10-nucleotide random unique molecular identifier that tagged each TCR transcript. Over 180 million TCR-beta sequences, covering 15-18 subjects, were produced in each sequencing run. Total RNA was extracted with the RNeasy kit. The KAPA Real-time Library Amplification kit was used to amplify TCR-beta VDJ regions with primers for the TCR constant region and the 5'RACE anchor. A first PCR added sample indexes and Illumina adaptors, after which a second PCR increased the library yield. After Ampure bead purification, the roughly 650 bp TCR product was size-selected on a 2% E-gel SizeSelection system. Before pooling, libraries had their quality checked on a Bioanalyzer, their concentration measured with Qubit, and their quantity determined with the Kapa Library Quantification kit. An Illumina HiSeq 2500 sequenced the libraries paired-end 2 x 150 bp. To increase sequence diversity, about 25-31% phiX was spiked into each library pool. The authors' pipeline ran thus. The UMI-based MiGEC pipeline processed quality-filtered reads and removed over 90% of raw TCR sequences during error correction. VDJ genes were aligned to IMGT germline references, and clonotypes were defined by unique CDR3 amino acid sequence plus V-J genes. VDJtools evaluated clonal expansion, Shannon diversity and CDR3 relatedness (CalcPairwiseDistances, ClusterSamples); CLCbio workbench built phylogenetic trees. Clones with at least 8 unique UMIs were defined as expanded, with this threshold being based on coefficient-of-variation modelling across technical triplicates. In TCRdb, the public reads were trimmed at Q25 with fastp and aligned with MiXCR, with productive beta chains retained. Here each entry gathers all rows of one CDR3 protein and keeps the most common genes and DNA. V and J calls and clone size were set by TCRdb, not the authors. This sample is represented by tens of thousands of distinct CDR3 sequences; 3.4% of them were singletons. Of the sample, about 3.5% is held by the ten largest clones.

Summary of the overall study and its limitations: In a phylogenetic analysis, the repertoires of 18 out of 34 MS patients fell into a single cluster of related CDR3 sequences, pointing to a possible signature at the repertoire level. Expanded clones from different subjects shared no identical CDR3 amino acid sequences, which suggests that TCR-beta repertoires were private in all groups. No association of the MS cluster with clinical or MRI features was observed, and the need for larger cohorts was stated by the authors. TCR clonal expansion was highest in HAM/TSP patients and lowest in MS patients, with MS patients falling below even healthy controls.

V is shortened by 5 bases, J by 5 bases, and the region joining them spans 17 bases. The CDR3 sequence holds 15 residues, the cysteine and phenylalanine included. The kept DNA is CDR3 alone, 45 bases in frame from the first base. The germline V gene provides CDR1 SGHVS and CDR2 FNYEAQ. Unsorted PBMC libraries were generated from 2 million PBMCs stored in RNAlater at -80 °C until RNA extraction. The multiple sclerosis patients were enrolled in a US clinical protocol that evaluated disease progression with magnetic resonance imaging. Peripheral blood was subjected to Ficoll-Hypaque density gradient centrifugation to isolate PBMCs, which were then cryopreserved in liquid nitrogen. This clonotype was counted ten times or more. The target of this receptor is not known. Base qualities are missing; no much larger clone stands one base away.

The chain couples TRBV7-6 to TRBJ2-3; possibly the D gene is TRBD2, per 5 matching bases. The receptor comes from a man aged 35 to 55 with multiple sclerosis. Sequencing input: PBMCs. The bases are TGTGCCAGCAGCCAGCACGGACCAGCGGTAGATACGCAGTATTTT. This codes for CASSQHGPAVDTQYF. Where the CDR3 stops, the reference TRBV7-6 and TRBJ2-3 genes take over; the full variable domain is GAGVSQSPRYKVTKRGQDVALRCDPISGHVSLYWYRQALGQGPEFLTYFNYEAQQDKSGLPNDRFSAERPEGSISTLTIQRTEQRDSAMYRCASSQHGPAVDTQYFGPGTRLTVL.